Listed below are T cell receptor beta chains from one sample, sequenced in a study of cytomegalovirus exposure and HLA in healthy donors. The protocol was immunoSEQ multiplex PCR, while the TCRdb copy is restricted to in-frame clones and leaves out a portion. The table shows around 160,000 clones, with approximately 82% occurring only once. The sequencing input was PBMCs. Every receptor here comes from a male donor in good health and CMV-seropositive. The CDR3 runs from the conserved cysteine through the conserved F or W. The D gene is left open where the match is weak. For some rows the clone size is stated as once, few or many, or as a class when expanded; others skip it.

>-|TRBJ2-2|TRBV19|-
TGTGCCAGTAGAACCAGGGGGGCGAACACCGGGGAGCTGTTTTTT
CASRTRGANTGELFF
>TRBD2|TRBJ2-7|TRBV27|-
TGTGCCAGCAGTCCCCCGGGGGGGAAGGACTACGAGCAGTACTTC
CASSPPGGKDYEQYF
>TRBD2|TRBJ2-3|TRBV7-8|once
TGTGCCAGCAGCTTCCGGCCTAGCGGGAGCACAGATACGCAGTATTTT
CASSFRPSGSTDTQYF
>-|TRBJ2-3|TRBV6-1|-
TGTGCCAGCAGTGACTTAAGAGGCACAGATACGCAGTATTTT
CASSDLRGTDTQYF
>-|TRBJ2-2|TRBV5-1|-
TGCGCCAGCAGCTTGGCGGCAGGGAACACCGGGGAGCTGTTTTTT
CASSLAAGNTGELFF
>-|TRBJ2-3|TRBV5-1|-
TGCGCCAGCAGCTTGGCCCCAGGCCAGGTCGCGAGTACGCAGTATTTT
CASSLAPGQVASTQYF
>-|TRBJ2-2|TRBV11-3|-
TGTGCCAGCAGCTTGGAACAGGCCCATGGCACCGGGGAGCTGTTTTTT
CASSLEQAHGTGELFF
>-|TRBJ2-1|TRBV5-1|few
TGCGCCAGCAGCTTGGATTTGTCGGGTGCCTACAATGAGCAGTTCTTC
CASSLDLSGAYNEQFF
>-|TRBJ1-1|TRBV7-2|-
TGTGCCAGCAGCCGGGGGGGCACTGAAGCTTTCTTT
CASSRGGTEAFF
>TRBD1|TRBJ2-7|TRBV7-2|-
TGTGCCAGCAGGCAGGGACAGGGTCAATCCTACGAGCAGTACTTC
CASRQGQGQSYEQYF
>TRBD1|TRBJ2-7|TRBV19|-
TGTGCCAGTAGTGTCTCCGGGACAGCCTACGAGCAGTACTTC
CASSVSGTAYEQYF
>TRBD1|TRBJ1-1|TRBV6-5|-
TGTGCCAGCAGTCCCGGGACAGGGGTTGCTTTCTTT
CASSPGTGVAFF
>TRBD1|TRBJ2-1|TRBV5-4|-
TGTGCCAGCAGCTGGTCGACAGGGAGTTACAATGAGCAGTTCTTC
CASSWSTGSYNEQFF
>TRBD1|TRBJ1-4|TRBV18|-
TGTGCCAGCTCACTCTCCGGACAGGCTGAAAAACTGTTTTTT
CASSLSGQAEKLFF
>-|TRBJ2-7|TRBV6-6|few
TGTGCCAGCAGTACTCGGACTGACAAGCAGTACTTC
CASSTRTDKQYF
>TRBD1|TRBJ2-6|TRBV10-3|-
TGTGCCATCAGTGCGGCAGGGGGCGCTGGGGCCAACGTCCTGACTTTC
CAISAAGGAGANVLTF
>TRBD2|TRBJ2-3|TRBV10-3|-
TGTGCCATCAGTGGGACTAGCGGAGGGGCAGATACGCAGTATTTT
CAISGTSGGADTQYF
>-|TRBJ1-1|TRBV5-1|-
TGCGCCAGCAGCTTGGCCGGCGGGAACACTGAAGCTTTCTTT
CASSLAGGNTEAFF
>TRBD1|TRBJ1-4|TRBV28|-
TGCGCTTCTCAAGGGGGCCTCGATGGGAAACTGTTTTTT
CASQGGLDGKLFF
>TRBD1|TRBJ2-7|TRBV6-1|-
TGTGCCAGCAGGGGACAGGGCAGCTCCTACGAGCAGTACTTC
CASRGQGSSYEQYF
>-|TRBJ1-1|TRBV30|-
TGTGCCTGGAGTGTAAGCCGACGGAGCACTGAAGCTTTCTTT
CAWSVSRRSTEAFF
>-|TRBJ1-1|TRBV2|-
TGTGCCAGCAGTGGCCGGGAAAACACTGAAGCTTTCTTT
CASSGRENTEAFF
>-|TRBJ1-2|TRBV28|-
TGTGCCAGCAGTTCCCCCAACGCTAGGGGCGATGGCTACACCTTC
CASSSPNARGDGYTF
>-|TRBJ1-4|TRBV6-5|-
TGTGCCAGTCGGGGGGTTTCTAGTGAAAAACTGTTTTTT
CASRGVSSEKLFF
>TRBD2|TRBJ2-1|TRBV9|few
TGTGCCAGCAGCGTAGGTAGCGGGAGGAGGGGTTGGGATGAGCAGTTCTTC
CASSVGSGRRGWDEQFF
>TRBD1|TRBJ2-2|TRBV11-2|-
TGTGCCAGCAGCCGGGACAGTTGGACCGGGGAGCTGTTTTTT
CASSRDSWTGELFF
>-|TRBJ1-1|TRBV6-1|-
TGTGCCAGCAGGTCAAATGGCGGAAACACTGAAGCTTTCTTT
CASRSNGGNTEAFF
>-|TRBJ1-5|TRBV2|-
TGTGCCAGCAGTGAAGCGAGGGTGGATCAGCCCCAGCATTTT
CASSEARVDQPQHF
>TRBD1|TRBJ2-6|TRBV29-1|-
TGCAGCGTTGCTAAAGGGGGCACTGGGGCCAACGTCCTGACTTTC
CSVAKGGTGANVLTF
>-|TRBJ2-1|TRBV6-1|once
TGTGCCAGCAGTGAAGCGCGGATAGGAAGAGCGTTCTTC
CASSEARIGRAFF
>TRBD2|TRBJ2-7|TRBV23-1|-
TGCGCCAGCAGTCAGTATCCCTTACTAGCGGCGGCCGAGCAGTACTTC
CASSQYPLLAAAEQYF
>TRBD1|TRBJ2-1|TRBV5-1|few
TGCGCCAGCAGCTTGGAAGGACAGGGGCTCTCCTCCTACAATGAGCAGTTCTTC
CASSLEGQGLSSYNEQFF
>TRBD1|TRBJ1-1|TRBV30|-
TGTGCCTGGAGGGGACAGGGAGGAACTGAAGCTTTCTTT
CAWRGQGGTEAFF
>-|TRBJ2-7|TRBV10-3|-
TGTGCCATCAGTGTCGTCCAGAGCGGCTACGAGCAGTACTTC
CAISVVQSGYEQYF
>-|TRBJ1-4|TRBV28|few
TGTGCCAGCAGTTTAGGGACTGTCAATGAAAAACTGTTTTTT
CASSLGTVNEKLFF
>-|TRBJ1-1|TRBV28|-
TGTGCCAGCAGTTCCCACAGGATGAACACTGAAGCTTTCTTT
CASSSHRMNTEAFF
>TRBD1|TRBJ2-3|TRBV7-8|-
TGTGCCAGCAGCCTCCGGGACAGAACCACAGATACGCAGTATTTT
CASSLRDRTTDTQYF
>TRBD1|TRBJ2-6|TRBV5-6|once
TGTGCCAGCAGAAAGGGACAGGGAAACTCTGGGGCCAACGTCCTGACTTTC
CASRKGQGNSGANVLTF
>-|TRBJ2-5|TRBV4-2|-
TGTGCCAGCAGCCAAAAAAGAGGTGTATCAGAGACCCAGTACTTC
CASSQKRGVSETQYF
>TRBD2|TRBJ2-3|TRBV19|few
TGTGCCAGTAGTATAGATCCCCCCCGACTAGCGGGAGGAACAGATACGCAGTATTTT
CASSIDPPRLAGGTDTQYF
>TRBD1|TRBJ2-1|TRBV6-5|-
TGTGCCAGCAGTTATCCGGGACAGGGCAACAATGAGCAGTTCTTC
CASSYPGQGNNEQFF
>-|TRBJ2-1|TRBV25-1|-
TGTGCCAGCAGTGAAACAAGGGGAGGTGAGCAGTTCTTC
CASSETRGGEQFF
>-|TRBJ1-3|TRBV28|-
TGTGCCAGCAGCCGGGGCACCATATATTTT
CASSRGTIYF
>-|TRBJ1-1|TRBV5-1|-
TGCGCCAGCAGCGCAGAAACAGGGTACACTGAAGCTTTCTTT
CASSAETGYTEAFF
>TRBD2|TRBJ2-1|TRBV6-1|-
TGTGCCAGCAGTGCTAGGCGGGGGGCCTTATACAATGAGCAGTTCTTC
CASSARRGALYNEQFF
>-|TRBJ1-1|TRBV30|once
TGTGCCTGGATGACCGCAGGGTGGACTGAAGCTTTCTTT
CAWMTAGWTEAFF
>TRBD1|TRBJ2-7|TRBV10-2|-
TGCGCCAGCAGTTGGGACAGGGGGTCGTACGAGCAGTACTTC
CASSWDRGSYEQYF
>TRBD2|TRBJ2-7|TRBV14|-
TGTGCCAGCAGCCCTGGGACTAGCGGAATTACGGTGCAGTACTTC
CASSPGTSGITVQYF
>-|TRBJ1-2|TRBV28|few
TGTGCCAGCAGTTCGACAGGAAGGGGCTACACCTTC
CASSSTGRGYTF
>TRBD2|TRBJ2-1|TRBV28|once
TGTGCCAGCAGCCTCGGACTAGCGAACAATGAGCAGTTCTTC
CASSLGLANNEQFF
>TRBD1|TRBJ2-5|TRBV9|-
TGTGCCAGCAGCGCCCTGGGACAGGAGACGAATCAAGAGACCCAGTACTTC
CASSALGQETNQETQYF
>TRBD1|TRBJ1-2|TRBV6-1|-
TGTGCCAGCAGTGAAAGGACAGGGGTAGTTAACTATGGCTACACCTTC
CASSERTGVVNYGYTF
>-|TRBJ2-3|TRBV7-2|-
TGTGCCAGCAGCCCCGACAGAAATACGCAGTATTTT
CASSPDRNTQYF
>TRBD1|TRBJ1-1|TRBV27|-
TGTGCCAGCAGTTTATCACAGGGGAGGACTGAAGCTTTCTTT
CASSLSQGRTEAFF